The source of this TCR beta chain is a study of T cells after yellow fever vaccination. In the study overall: Any fraction with a low cell number was prepared using SMART-Seq v4 Ultra Low Input. Broader study findings: Researchers cautioned that FACS-sorted repertoires could harbor abundant clonotypes contaminating from the bulk population.

Worth noting for this clonotype: No antigen is known for it.

Each CDR3 protein is one row after TCRdb ran MiXCR on the 5' RACE reads. The sample includes 450,000 to 550,000 distinct CDR3 sequences, 21% of them seen just once. Germline V gene lookup returns CDR1 PRHDT and CDR2 FYEKMQ (reference sequence). The CDR3 extends over 14 amino acids. Trimming removed 4 bases from V and 6 bases from J; junction bases left unmatched: 6. This sequence was found in a man in his late teens or twenties who received the YFV17D yellow fever vaccine. The rearrangement links TRBV13 to TRBJ2-3, with 8 nucleotides matching TRBD1. The input for sequencing was PBMCs, taken about 20 days after the first yellow fever vaccination. The CDR3 is CASSSRTGPDTQYF. The CDR3 DNA reads TGTGCCAGCAGCTCACGGACAGGGCCCGATACGCAGTATTTT.